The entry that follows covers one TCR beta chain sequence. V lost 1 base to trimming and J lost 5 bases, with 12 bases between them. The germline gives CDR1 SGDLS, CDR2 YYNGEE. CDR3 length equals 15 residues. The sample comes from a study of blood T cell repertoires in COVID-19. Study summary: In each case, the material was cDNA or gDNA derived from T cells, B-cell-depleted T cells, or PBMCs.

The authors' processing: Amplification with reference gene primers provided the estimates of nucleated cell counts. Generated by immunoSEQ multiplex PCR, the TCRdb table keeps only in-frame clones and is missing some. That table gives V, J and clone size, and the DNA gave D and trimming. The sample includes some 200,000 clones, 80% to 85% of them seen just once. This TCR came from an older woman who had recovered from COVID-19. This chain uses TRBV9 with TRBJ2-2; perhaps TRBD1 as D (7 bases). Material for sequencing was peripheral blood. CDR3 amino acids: CASSVRQGGTGELFF. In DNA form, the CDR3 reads TGTGCCAGCAGCGTAAGACAGGGAGGTACCGGGGAGCTGTTTTTT.